The next 10 T cell receptor beta chains were all read from a single sample in a study of T cells in Graves' hyperthyroidism and ophthalmopathy (dated by TCRdb to the late 2010s). Library preparation employed multiplex PCR. For sequencing, an Illumina HiSeq 2000 was employed. Amplification of TCR beta CDR3 regions was carried out from RNA transcripts. A first-round RT-PCR of the TCR CDR3 used the HTBI primer set with the Qiagen OneStep RT-PCR kit. TCRdb cleaned the public reads at Q25 with fastp, built clones with MiXCR and kept in-frame beta chains. All rows with the same CDR3 protein become a single entry with the most common DNA and genes. The sample records about 210,000 distinct CDR3 sequences, approximately 20% of which are singletons. The ten biggest clones cover around two fifths of the sample. Sequenced material: blood. Receptor source: a man between 40 and 49 years old with Graves' hyperthyroidism.

This clonotype came up a few times. The V and J genes are TRBV12-3 or TRBV12-4 and TRBJ2-5, with 9 bases lining up with TRBD2. This CDR3 is 16 amino acids long. The V and J ends lost 3 bases and 2 bases, in that order; junction bases with no gene match: 7. The CDR3 sequence is CASSLVSSGGQETQYF. The CDR3 nucleotides read TGTGCCAGCAGTTTGGTTAGTAGCGGGGGACAAGAGACCCAGTACTTC.

This clonotype occurred a few times. V and J are TRBV24-1 and TRBJ2-7; 9 nucleotides line up with TRBD1. Germline V gene sequence: CDR1 KGHDR, CDR2 SFDVKD. There are 15 residues in the CDR3. V gave up 2 bases and J gave up 4 bases; unmatched junction bases: 5. CDR3 sequence reads: CATSDSTGTGYEQYF. Here the CDR3 DNA reads TGTGCCACCAGTGATTCGACCGGGACAGGGTACGAGCAGTACTTC.

This clonotype was recorded many times. The rearrangement uses TRBV11-3 and TRBJ2-2, with TRBD1 matching over 10 bases. This CDR3 comprises 15 residues. Germline V gene sequence: CDR1 SGHNT, CDR2 YENEEA. J gave up 3 bases and V 5 bases, and 3 bases lay outside the gene matches. The CDR3 protein is CASSPGTGDTGELFF. The CDR3 DNA reads TGTGCCAGCAGCCCCGGGACAGGGGACACCGGGGAGCTGTTTTTT.

The chain has TRBV3-1 and TRBJ2-1; no clear D gene. Germline assignment: CDR1 LGHDT and CDR2 YNNKEL (reference sequence). This CDR3 comprises 12 residues. Trimming removed 2 bases at V and 10 bases at J, with 9 bases between. The CDR3 loop is CASSQTVGEQFF. The CDR3, as DNA: TGTGCCAGCAGCCAAACGGTGGGGGAGCAGTTCTTC.

At least ten counts were recorded for this clonotype. The J gene is TRBJ2-2, the V gene TRBV2; 11 positions match TRBD1. V dropped 7 bases and J dropped 1; count of bases not matched to a gene: 11. This CDR3 contains 18 residues. Germline loops: CDR1 SNHLY, CDR2 FYNNEI. Written as DNA, the CDR3 is TGTGCCAGCACTGGGACAGGGGGTTTTACCCGGAACACCGGGGAGCTGTTTTTT. Translated: CASTGTGGFTRNTGELFF. The whole variable domain, filled in from reference TRBV2 and TRBJ2-2, reads EPEVTQTPSHQVTQMGQEVILRCVPISNHLYFYWYRQILGQKVEFLVSFYNNEISEKSEIFDDQFSVERPDGSNFTLKIRSTKLEDSAMYFCASTGTGGFTRNTGELFFGEGSRLTVL.

This clonotype was seen many times. The chain carries TRBV7-3 and TRBJ2-3; D possibly corresponds to TRBD2 (7 bases). This CDR3 has 15 amino acids. Germline assignment: CDR1 SGHTA and CDR2 FQGTGA. V lost 8 bases and J lost 0, with 15 bases in between. CDR3 amino acids: CASGNAGASTDTQYF. The CDR3 region has the DNA TGTGCCAGCGGCAACGCGGGGGCCAGCACAGATACGCAGTATTTT.

About this clonotype: This sequence may be a read error, since a much larger clone differs from it by one base. The rearrangement links TRBV12-3 or TRBV12-4 to TRBJ2-3, with 13 bases that match TRBD2. With V trimmed by 8 bases and J by 6 bases, 11 bases remained unmatched. The CDR3 contains 16 residues. CDR3 nucleotide sequence: TGTGCCAGCGGTTCGGGACTAGCGGGGTTATCTGATACGCAGTATTTT. This translates into CASGSGLAGLSDTQYF.

This clonotype was recorded many times. CDR3 nucleotides: TGTGCCAGCAGCTGGGACAGGATCAACACCGGGGAGCTGTTTTTT. Its translation: CASSWDRINTGELFF. This rearrangement joins TRBV11-2 to TRBJ2-2; 8 bases line up with TRBD1. Germline loops: CDR1 SGHAT, CDR2 FQNNGV. This CDR3 contains 15 residues. V lost 4 bases, J lost 2 bases, and 3 bases stayed unmatched.

The chain has TRBV5-4 and TRBJ2-1; D not resolved. Germline V CDR1 and CDR2: SGHNT, YYREEE (reference sequence). The CDR3 has 17 residues. V lost 1 base and J lost 0, with 14 bases in between. The CDR3 here is CASSLKLLKSSYNEQFF. As DNA, the CDR3 is TGTGCCAGCAGCTTGAAGCTCTTGAAAAGCTCCTACAATGAGCAGTTCTTC.

This clonotype was observed at least ten times. The junction departs from germline at one end; a sequencing error may be responsible. The chain joins TRBV20-1 to TRBJ2-7; TRBD1 aligns across 8 bases. Germline CDR1 reads DFQATT; CDR2 reads SNEGSKA (reference sequence). The CDR3 runs to 16 residues. The CDR3 here is CSASRTGWKVIYGQYF. The DNA of the CDR3 is TGCAGTGCTTCACGGACAGGGTGGAAGGTAATCTACGGGCAGTACTTC.